The next 21 T cell receptor beta chains were all read from a single sample in a study of T cells in Graves' hyperthyroidism and ophthalmopathy. Authors of the study amplified TCR beta CDR3 regions from RNA transcripts. HTBI primers were used for first-round RT-PCR of the TCR CDR3. TCRdb ran MiXCR on the multiplex PCR reads and lists one entry per CDR3 protein. The sample shows 400,000 to 550,000 distinct CDR3 sequences, 13% to 15% of them seen only once. Material: blood. All receptors come from a woman aged 18 to 35 with Graves' hyperthyroidism.

This clonotype was picked up many times. The chain carries TRBV12-3 or TRBV12-4 and TRBJ2-5; D unresolved. With 2 bases removed from V and 9 bases from J, the gap between germline ends came to 10 bases. The CDR3 runs to 12 residues. The CDR3 region has the DNA TGTGCCAGCAGTTTAAGGGCGGCGGCCCAGTACTTC. Encoded protein: CASSLRAAAQYF.

This clonotype was seen at least ten times. The chain uses TRBV7-2 and TRBJ1-2, with D possibly being TRBD1 (5 bases). V gave up 4 bases and J gave up 4 bases, with 10 bases separating them. Germline-derived CDR1 and CDR2 are SGHTA and FQGNSA. The CDR3 covers 13 residues. CDR3 residues: CASSYHRGYGYTF. The CDR3 DNA sequence: TGTGCCAGCAGCTACCATAGGGGCTATGGCTACACCTTC.

This clonotype was counted only a few times. The chain carries TRBV7-3 and TRBJ2-1; possibly TRBD2 for D (5 bases). V lost 4 bases and J lost 4, with 14 bases in between. CDR3 length: 15 residues. Per the germline V gene, CDR1 is SGHTA and CDR2 is FQGTGA. The chain's CDR3 is CASSSTGGPYNEQFF. The DNA of the CDR3 is TGTGCCAGCAGCTCGACCGGCGGGCCGTACAATGAGCAGTTCTTC.

The chain combines TRBV6-5 with TRBJ1-2; D is ambiguous. The length of the CDR3 is 14 residues. Looked up from germline, CDR1 is MNHEY and CDR2 is SVGAGI. The germline V and J ends were trimmed by 2 bases and 4 bases, with 11 bases remaining between them. CDR3 in amino acids: CASSYVLAGYGYTF. Written as DNA, the CDR3 is TGTGCCAGCAGTTACGTACTGGCCGGCTATGGCTACACCTTC.

This clonotype was seen repeatedly, ten times or more. The chain uses TRBV30 and TRBJ1-4; 7 bases line up with TRBD1. The length of the CDR3 is 13 residues. In germline, CDR1 is GTSNPN, CDR2 SVGIG (reference sequence). The J segment lost 5 bases and the V segment lost 2 bases, leaving 2 bases of the junction unmatched. CDR3 nucleotide sequence: TGTGCCTGGAGTCAGACAGGGAATGAAAAACTGTTTTTT. It encodes CAWSQTGNEKLFF.

This clonotype was detected many times. V is TRBV9 and J is TRBJ2-5; 7 bases align to TRBD1. The CDR3 has 13 residues. CDR1 and CDR2 (germline): SGDLS, YYNGEE. Trimming took 3 bases from V and 4 from J; bases not matched to a gene: 3. This CDR3 is CASSARQGETQYF. The CDR3 region has the DNA TGTGCCAGCAGCGCCCGACAGGGAGAGACCCAGTACTTC.

This clonotype occurred many times. V usage is TRBV6-2 or TRBV6-3 and J usage is TRBJ2-7; 11 bases map to TRBD2. V was clipped by 2 bases and J by 0 bases; unmatched bases: 6. The CDR3 is 17 amino acids. Germline CDR1 and CDR2: MNHEY and SVGEGT. CDR3 region: CASSYLLAGGISYEQYF. The CDR3 DNA reads TGTGCCAGCAGTTACCTCTTAGCGGGAGGGATCTCCTACGAGCAGTACTTC.

This clonotype has a handful of counts. This chain connects TRBV3-1 to TRBJ2-1; 15 bases map to TRBD2. Germline values: CDR1 LGHDT, CDR2 YNNKEL (reference sequence). The CDR3 sequence is 17 residues long. V shed 7 bases and J 5 bases; nucleotides not matched to a gene: 9. The CDR3 region has the DNA TGTGCCAGCACCTCGGGACTAGCGGGAGGAGGACACAATGAGCAGTTCTTC. This translates into CASTSGLAGGGHNEQFF.

This clonotype appeared a few times. The chain employs TRBV10-3 and TRBJ1-4; possibly TRBD1 for D (6 bases). This CDR3 has 15 amino acids. Germline CDR1 and CDR2: ENHRY and SYGVKD. V was pared by 4 bases and J by 7 bases, with 16 bases between. The CDR3 sequence is CAISGTEGLGEKLFF. Written as DNA, the CDR3 is TGTGCCATCAGTGGGACAGAGGGATTGGGTGAAAAACTGTTTTTT.

In this sample, this clonotype turned up many times. The V gene is TRBV12-3 or TRBV12-4, the J gene TRBJ2-5; D is uncertain. V was shortened by 2 bases and J by 1 base, with 8 bases between the two germline ends. There are 14 residues in the CDR3. The CDR3 coding sequence is TGTGCCAGCAGTTTACGGGCCACCCAAGAGACCCAGTACTTC. It yields the protein CASSLRATQETQYF.

This chain links TRBV20-1 with TRBJ2-3; the match to TRBD1 covers 11 bases. Per germline, CDR1 DFQATT and CDR2 SNEGSKA (reference sequence). The CDR3 extends over 15 amino acids. The CDR3 region is CSAPPGQGAIDTQYF. The CDR3 DNA sequence: TGCAGCGCACCACCCGGACAGGGGGCAATCGATACGCAGTATTTT.

This clonotype was recorded many times. The chain links TRBV12-3 or TRBV12-4 to TRBJ2-2; D is possibly TRBD2 (6 bases). The CDR3 contains 16 residues. V lost 6 bases to trimming and J lost 2 bases, with 16 bases between them. The CDR3 nucleotides read TGTGCCAGCAGCAGAAAAGCGGGTTCTAACACCGGGGAGCTGTTTTTT. Its protein product is CASSRKAGSNTGELFF.

This clonotype has at least ten counts. The V gene is TRBV28, the J gene TRBJ2-1, with 11 bases lining up with TRBD2. The CDR3 length is 16 residues. Germline CDR1 MDHEN, CDR2 SYDVKM. Trimming removed 3 bases from V and 6 bases from J; junction bases left unmatched: 7. The CDR3 reads CASSLFYSGRANEQFF. The CDR3 coding sequence is TGTGCCAGCAGTTTGTTCTATAGCGGGAGGGCCAATGAGCAGTTCTTC.

The chain joins TRBV27 to TRBJ1-1; no clear D gene. Germline CDR1 and CDR2: MNHEY and SMNVEV (reference sequence). This CDR3 has 14 amino acids. Trimming took 6 bases from V and 1 from J, leaving 12 bases between them. The chain's CDR3 is CASRIALGNTEAFF. The CDR3 nucleotides are TGTGCCAGCAGGATAGCGTTGGGGAACACTGAAGCTTTCTTT.

This clonotype was counted once. This sequence joins TRBV20-1 and TRBJ1-1; no reliable D call. Germline CDR1 and CDR2: DFQATT and SNEGSKA (reference sequence). V lost 6 bases to trimming and J lost 1 base, with 9 bases between them. The CDR3 covers 12 residues. The CDR3 sequence is CSAPMANTEAFF. Here the CDR3 DNA reads TGCAGTGCCCCCATGGCGAACACTGAAGCTTTCTTT.

About this clonotype: Since a much larger clone is just one base distant, this may be a read error. This chain links TRBV10-3 with TRBJ2-7; 14 positions match TRBD2. The CDR3 length is 19 residues. Germline V gene sequence: CDR1 ENHRY, CDR2 SYGVKD. The CDR3 loop is CAISDPGLAGVHGTYERYF. In DNA form, the CDR3 reads TGTGCCATCAGTGATCCGGGACTAGCGGGAGTGCACGGGACCTACGAGCGGTACTTC.

As to this clonotype: This sequence may be a read error, since a much larger clone differs from it by one base. The chain recombines TRBV7-9 with TRBJ1-1; D gene unclear. The V gene's germline CDR1 is SEHNR and CDR2 FQNEAQ (reference sequence). This CDR3 contains 12 residues. In DNA, the CDR3 is TGTGCCAGCAGCTTAGGTAGGCCTGAAGTTTTCTTT. Protein sequence: CASSLGRPEVFF.

This clonotype is a singleton in its sample. The V and J genes are TRBV19 and TRBJ2-1; 15 nucleotides line up with TRBD2. The trim removed 7 bases at V and 8 bases at J, leaving 3 bases unmatched. The CDR3 is 14 residues long. Germline V gives CDR1 LNHDA, CDR2 SQIVND (reference sequence). CDR3 sequence reads: CASMGLAGGYEQFF. CDR3 DNA: TGTGCCAGTATGGGACTAGCGGGAGGTTATGAGCAGTTCTTC.

On this clonotype: Just one base apart from a much larger clone, this may be a read error. V and J are TRBV20-1 and TRBJ2-3, with TRBD2 identical over 8 bases. The CDR3 runs 15 residues. The germline CDR1 and CDR2 sequences are DFQATT and SNEGSKA (reference sequence). CDR3 residues: CSASSLSGSIDTQYF. The CDR3 DNA sequence: TGCAGTGCTAGCTCGTTAAGCGGGAGCATAGATACGCAGTATTTT.

This clonotype was picked up many times. The chain employs TRBV12-3 or TRBV12-4 and TRBJ2-1; D may be TRBD2 (6 bases). The CDR3 extends over 14 amino acids. V shed 2 bases and J shed 7 bases, with 12 bases lying between them. DNA of the CDR3: TGTGCCAGCAGTTTATGGGGGGATAGGAATGAGCAGTTCTTC. It translates to CASSLWGDRNEQFF.

This clonotype was recorded many times. V is TRBV6-1 and J is TRBJ1-1; D is unresolved. The CDR3 totals 13 residues. From germline, CDR1 is MNHNS and CDR2 SASEGT. The V gene lost 3 bases and the J gene lost 3 bases, with 8 bases spanning the gap. CDR3 DNA: TGTGCCAGCAGTGACATCGTATACACTGAAGCTTTCTTT. The encoded protein is CASSDIVYTEAFF.